The rows below give T cell receptor beta chains drawn from one sample of a study of blood T cell repertoires in COVID-19. Repertoires were generated with immunoSEQ multiplex PCR, while TCRdb's copy carries only in-frame clones and drops some. Of 250,000 to 350,000 clones in the sample, approximately 88% were seen once. Sequenced: peripheral blood. The receptors originated from a human donor with COVID-19, enrolled during active disease. The donor label of this sample is uncertain. CDR3s include the opening cysteine and the closing phenylalanine or tryptophan. Fields, in order: V gene, J gene, D gene, clone size, CDR3 DNA, CDR3 protein. A D gene is named only where the DNA matches it firmly. Clone size appears in some rows only: once, few, many, or a class for an expanded clone.

v_call: TRBV9
j_call: TRBJ1-2
d_call: -
clone_size: -
cdr3_nt: TGTGCCAGCAGCGACCGGGGAGCTGGCTACACCTTC
cdr3_aa: CASSDRGAGYTF

v_call: TRBV5-1
j_call: TRBJ1-1
d_call: -
clone_size: once
cdr3_nt: TGCGCCAGCAGCTCCTCACCAGAGGTGGACACTGAAGCTTTCTTT
cdr3_aa: CASSSSPEVDTEAFF

v_call: TRBV6-5
j_call: TRBJ2-3
d_call: -
clone_size: -
cdr3_nt: TGTGCCAGCAGACGACTGATCACAGATACGCAGTATTTT
cdr3_aa: CASRRLITDTQYF

v_call: TRBV4-3
j_call: TRBJ1-2
d_call: TRBD1
clone_size: -
cdr3_nt: TGCGCCAGCAGCCAGCAAGGGGGCTGGCGCGGCTACACCTTC
cdr3_aa: CASSQQGGWRGYTF

v_call: TRBV6-5
j_call: TRBJ1-5
d_call: TRBD1
clone_size: -
cdr3_nt: TGTGCCAGTTCCACAGGGGGCGGGCAGCCCCAGCATTTT
cdr3_aa: CASSTGGGQPQHF

v_call: TRBV9
j_call: TRBJ2-5
d_call: -
clone_size: -
cdr3_nt: TGTGCCAGCAGCGTATCTTCGGGAGCGGGTGTAGGAGAGACCCAGTACTTC
cdr3_aa: CASSVSSGAGVGETQYF

v_call: TRBV10-3
j_call: TRBJ2-6
d_call: -
clone_size: -
cdr3_nt: TGTGCCATCAGTGGGGAGGGGGACAACGTCCTGACTTTC
cdr3_aa: CAISGEGDNVLTF

v_call: TRBV28
j_call: TRBJ1-1
d_call: -
clone_size: -
cdr3_nt: TGTGCCAGCAACAAACAGGGATACACTGAAGCTTTCTTT
cdr3_aa: CASNKQGYTEAFF

v_call: TRBV25-1
j_call: TRBJ1-1
d_call: TRBD1
clone_size: -
cdr3_nt: TGTGCCAGCAGCATCACAGGGGGCTTCACTGAAGCTTTCTTT
cdr3_aa: CASSITGGFTEAFF

v_call: TRBV9
j_call: TRBJ2-5
d_call: TRBD2
clone_size: -
cdr3_nt: TGTGCCAGCAGCGTAGGAATGGGGGTAGCGGGAGGGGAGACCCAGTACTTC
cdr3_aa: CASSVGMGVAGGETQYF

v_call: TRBV7-3
j_call: TRBJ1-2
d_call: TRBD1
clone_size: -
cdr3_nt: TGTGCCAGCAGCTTAACTCCCCCAACAGGGGGCGCGTTCTATGGCTACACCTTC
cdr3_aa: CASSLTPPTGGAFYGYTF

v_call: TRBV9
j_call: TRBJ2-5
d_call: -
clone_size: -
cdr3_nt: TGTGCCAGCAGCTTCTCCGGGATCCAAGAGACCCAGTACTTC
cdr3_aa: CASSFSGIQETQYF

v_call: TRBV5-1
j_call: TRBJ2-2
d_call: -
clone_size: -
cdr3_nt: TGCGCCAGCAGCTTTCGGACTACCAACACCGGGGAGCTGTTTTTT
cdr3_aa: CASSFRTTNTGELFF

v_call: TRBV7-3
j_call: TRBJ2-2
d_call: TRBD1
clone_size: -
cdr3_nt: TGTGCCAGCAGCTTAAGGGGACAGACGAACACCGGGGAGCTGTTTTTT
cdr3_aa: CASSLRGQTNTGELFF

v_call: TRBV6-5
j_call: TRBJ2-7
d_call: TRBD2
clone_size: -
cdr3_nt: TGTGCCAGCAGTCCCCCTAGCGGGAGCTACGAGCAGTACTTC
cdr3_aa: CASSPPSGSYEQYF

v_call: TRBV20-1
j_call: TRBJ1-2
d_call: -
clone_size: -
cdr3_nt: TGCAGTGCTAGTGGGGGAGTTTTAGGCTACACCTTC
cdr3_aa: CSASGGVLGYTF

v_call: TRBV11-2
j_call: TRBJ2-7
d_call: -
clone_size: -
cdr3_nt: TGTGCCAGCAGCCCATTACAGGGCGCCTACGAGCAGTACTTC
cdr3_aa: CASSPLQGAYEQYF

v_call: TRBV3-1/TRBV3-2
j_call: TRBJ1-2
d_call: -
clone_size: -
cdr3_nt: TGTGCCAGCAGGCCCCAGGGTTCCTATGGCTACACCTTC
cdr3_aa: CASRPQGSYGYTF

v_call: TRBV6-1
j_call: TRBJ1-1
d_call: TRBD1
clone_size: -
cdr3_nt: TGTGCCAGCAGCTCGGGACAGTCGGTCACTGAAGCTTTCTTT
cdr3_aa: CASSSGQSVTEAFF

v_call: TRBV7-8
j_call: TRBJ2-2
d_call: TRBD2
clone_size: -
cdr3_nt: TGTGCCAGCAGCTTAGTAGCGGGTGCCGGGGAGCTGTTTTTT
cdr3_aa: CASSLVAGAGELFF

v_call: TRBV2
j_call: TRBJ1-1
d_call: -
clone_size: -
cdr3_nt: TGTGCCAGCAACCCACAGGGTTTTAACACTGAAGCTTTCTTT
cdr3_aa: CASNPQGFNTEAFF

v_call: TRBV28
j_call: TRBJ2-7
d_call: TRBD1
clone_size: once
cdr3_nt: TGTGCCAGCAGGGAAGGGACAGGTATAGACGAGCAGTACTTC
cdr3_aa: CASREGTGIDEQYF

v_call: TRBV7-2
j_call: TRBJ2-7
d_call: -
clone_size: few
cdr3_nt: TGTGCCAGCAGCCATCGGATCGGGACAAGCTCCTACGAGCAGTACTTC
cdr3_aa: CASSHRIGTSSYEQYF

v_call: TRBV23-1
j_call: TRBJ1-6
d_call: -
clone_size: -
cdr3_nt: TGCGCCAGCATCCAAAGGGTTGGCAGGGATTCACCCCTCCACTTT
cdr3_aa: CASIQRVGRDSPLHF

v_call: TRBV6-5
j_call: TRBJ1-2
d_call: TRBD1
clone_size: -
cdr3_nt: TGTGCCAGCAGCACGGGACAGGGGGCTAAGGGCTACACCTTC
cdr3_aa: CASSTGQGAKGYTF

v_call: TRBV2
j_call: TRBJ2-7
d_call: -
clone_size: -
cdr3_nt: TGTGCCAGCAGGTCTCAGGGGGGCTCCTACGAGCAGTACTTC
cdr3_aa: CASRSQGGSYEQYF

v_call: TRBV5-1
j_call: TRBJ2-3
d_call: TRBD1
clone_size: -
cdr3_nt: TGCGCCAGCAGCCCCATTTCCGGGACAGGGGAGTATTTT
cdr3_aa: CASSPISGTGEYF

v_call: TRBV5-1
j_call: TRBJ2-1
d_call: -
clone_size: -
cdr3_nt: TGCGCCAGCAGCCCTATAGCGGCGGACGACAATGAGCAGTTCTTC
cdr3_aa: CASSPIAADDNEQFF

v_call: TRBV7-2
j_call: TRBJ1-2
d_call: TRBD1
clone_size: -
cdr3_nt: TGTGCCAGCACCCTCTCCGGGACAGGGACGGATGGCTACACCTTC
cdr3_aa: CASTLSGTGTDGYTF

v_call: TRBV2
j_call: TRBJ2-2
d_call: -
clone_size: many
cdr3_nt: TGTGCCAGCAGTACTTCCCAGAACACCGGGGAGCTGTTTTTT
cdr3_aa: CASSTSQNTGELFF

v_call: TRBV29-1
j_call: TRBJ2-7
d_call: TRBD2
clone_size: -
cdr3_nt: TGCAGCGTTTCCACTAGCGGGCTAACCTACGAGCAGTACTTC
cdr3_aa: CSVSTSGLTYEQYF

v_call: TRBV6-1
j_call: TRBJ2-7
d_call: -
clone_size: -
cdr3_nt: TGTGCCAGCAGTGACCGGAGCCTGACAGTAGCCTACGAGCAGTACTTC
cdr3_aa: CASSDRSLTVAYEQYF

v_call: TRBV19
j_call: TRBJ2-6
d_call: TRBD1
clone_size: many
cdr3_nt: TGTGCCACCTCAGACAGGGGGCGTTCTGGGGCCAACGTCCTGACTTTC
cdr3_aa: CATSDRGRSGANVLTF

v_call: TRBV5-4
j_call: TRBJ2-5
d_call: TRBD1
clone_size: -
cdr3_nt: TGTGCCAGCAGCCCCGGGACAGGGGAACGAGAGACCCAGTACTTC
cdr3_aa: CASSPGTGERETQYF

v_call: TRBV5-6
j_call: TRBJ1-6
d_call: -
clone_size: -
cdr3_nt: TGTGCCAGCAGCTTGAGACAGACCAATTCACCCCTCCACTTT
cdr3_aa: CASSLRQTNSPLHF

v_call: TRBV5-1
j_call: TRBJ2-1
d_call: TRBD2
clone_size: -
cdr3_nt: TGCGCCAGCAGCTTCTGGACTAGCGTTAACAATGAGCAGTTCTTC
cdr3_aa: CASSFWTSVNNEQFF